These 17 T cell receptor beta chains were all obtained from the same sample, sequenced in a study of siplizumab effects on memory and regulatory T cells. Using immunoSEQ multiplex PCR, the repertoire was profiled, and TCRdb retains in-frame clones only, with some absent. The table records 99,000 or so clones, more than 85% of them present only once. Sequences were obtained from Tregs sorted from blood. The receptors here all came from a human donor in good health.

CDR3 sequence (DNA): TGTGCCAGCAGCTTAGGAGGTCGGACTAGCACAGATACGCAGTATTTT. Translated, it gives CASSLGGRTSTDTQYF. V and J are TRBV7-9 and TRBJ2-3, with D possibly being TRBD2 (5 bases). The length of the CDR3 is 16 residues. V was shortened by 1 base and J by 0 bases, with 11 bases between the two germline ends. Germline-derived CDR1 and CDR2 are SEHNR and FQNEAQ (reference sequence).

The chain carries TRBV7-2 and TRBJ2-7; 9 bases align to TRBD2. Germline V CDR1 and CDR2: SGHTA, FQGNSA. The CDR3 is made up of 16 amino acids. Trimming took 2 bases from V and 4 from J; bases not matched to a gene: 9. The chain's CDR3 is CASSLIGAGGGYEQYF. CDR3 coding DNA: TGTGCCAGCAGCTTAATAGGAGCGGGAGGCGGGTACGAGCAGTACTTC. The full variable domain, with the rest looked up from reference TRBV7-2 and TRBJ2-7, is GAGVSQSPSNKVTEKGKDVELRCDPISGHTALYWYRQSLGQGLEFLIYFQGNSAPDKSGLPSDRFSAERTGGSVSTLTIQRTQQEDSAVYLCASSLIGAGGGYEQYFGPGTRLTVT.

V is TRBV7-2 and J is TRBJ2-5; D gene uncertain. There are 15 residues in the CDR3. Germline loops: CDR1 SGHTA, CDR2 FQGNSA. V shed 5 bases and J shed 4 bases, with 17 bases lying between them. CDR3 nucleotides: TGTGCCAGCAGCCCCGCCGGTCTTTGGGGAGAGACCCAGTACTTC. The encoded protein is CASSPAGLWGETQYF.

The rearrangement links TRBV5-1 to TRBJ1-1; 8 bases align to TRBD1. Per germline, CDR1 SGHRS and CDR2 YFSETQ. V lost 7 bases and J lost 2; bases outside the gene matches: 4. The CDR3 totals 13 residues. CDR3 region: CASRAGGNTEAFF. The CDR3 nucleotides read TGCGCCAGCCGGGCAGGGGGCAACACTGAAGCTTTCTTT.

CDR3 loop: CASSPGEQTTGELFF. CDR3 nucleotide sequence: TGTGCCAGCAGCCCCGGGGAGCAGACCACCGGGGAGCTGTTTTTT. This chain joins TRBV6-5 and TRBJ2-2, with a tentative D call TRBD2 (5 bases). The germline V gene encodes CDR1 MNHEY and CDR2 SVGAGI. The germline V and J ends were trimmed by 6 bases and 4 bases, with 15 bases remaining between them. The CDR3 is 15 amino acids.

The table lists this clone with a count of one. The rearrangement uses TRBV9 and TRBJ1-4, with D possibly matching TRBD1 (5 bases). The CDR3 loop spans 15 amino acids. Germline V gene data show CDR1 as SGDLS and CDR2 as YYNGEE. V was clipped by 0 bases and J by 4 bases, with 10 bases between them. CDR3 loop: CASSVGGVGNEKLFF. The CDR3 nucleotides are TGTGCCAGCAGCGTAGGGGGGGTTGGTAATGAAAAACTGTTTTTT.

This chain connects TRBV2 to TRBJ2-2, with unresolved D. The V and J ends lost 1 base and 7 bases respectively, with 4 bases between them. Germline CDR1 and CDR2: SNHLY and FYNNEI. This CDR3 is 12 amino acids long. DNA for the CDR3: TGTGCCAGCAGTGAAGGCGTCGGGGAGCTGTTTTTT. This translates into CASSEGVGELFF.

The rearrangement joins TRBV6-1 to TRBJ1-2, with a tentative D call TRBD1 (5 bases). CDR1 and CDR2 (germline): MNHNS, SASEGT. With 0 bases removed from V and 4 bases from J, the gap between germline ends came to 6 bases. The CDR3 has 13 amino acids. The CDR3 coding sequence is TGTGCCAGCAGTGAAGCGGGGGGCTATGGCTACACCTTC. Protein product: CASSEAGGYGYTF.

The rearrangement links TRBV5-1 to TRBJ2-6; D gene unclear. The CDR3 is made up of 13 amino acids. Trimming took 6 bases from V and 0 from J, leaving 4 bases between them. Germline V gene sequence: CDR1 SGHRS, CDR2 YFSETQ. The CDR3 DNA reads TGCGCCAGCACCCTCTCTGGGGCCAACGTCCTGACTTTC. The encoded protein is CASTLSGANVLTF.

The chain couples TRBV15 to TRBJ1-3, with 7 bases that match TRBD1. V lost 8 bases and J lost 0; bases outside the gene matches: 4. CDR1 LNHNV and CDR2 YYDKDF come from the germline V gene (reference sequence). The CDR3 spans 14 residues. CDR3 residues: CATAGGNSGNTIYF. The CDR3 nucleotides are TGTGCCACCGCAGGGGGAAACTCTGGAAACACCATATATTTT.

This clone has a handful of counts. The chain employs TRBV5-4 and TRBJ2-7; 7 bases are shared with TRBD2. J was trimmed by 5 bases and V by 3 bases; bases with no gene match: 8. The CDR3 is 14 residues long. Germline CDR1 is SGHNT and CDR2 is YYREEE (reference sequence). The CDR3 DNA follows: TGTGCCAGCAGCTGGGGGGGTAGTGCAGACGAGCAGTACTTC. Residues: CASSWGGSADEQYF. The whole variable domain, remainder taken from reference TRBV5-4 and TRBJ2-7, is ETGVTQSPTHLIKTRGQQVTLRCSSQSGHNTVSWYQQALGQGPQFIFQYYREEENGRGNFPPRFSGLQFPNYSSELNVNALELDDSALYLCASSWGGSADEQYFGPGTRLTVT.

The rearrangement joins TRBV5-1 to TRBJ2-1; D remains unclear. This CDR3 is 16 amino acids long. CDR1 and CDR2 (germline): SGHRS, YFSETQ. Trimming cost V 0 bases and J 7 bases, with 17 bases left between them. For the CDR3, the DNA is TGCGCCAGCAGCTTGGGTCAGCTATTCATCCAAAATGAGCAGTTCTTC. Its translation: CASSLGQLFIQNEQFF.

CDR3 in DNA: TGCGCCAGCAGCTTGGGCGATACTAACTATGGCTACACCTTC. This codes for CASSLGDTNYGYTF. This sequence joins TRBV5-1 and TRBJ1-2, with D hard to call. The CDR3 runs 14 residues. CDR1 is SGHRS and CDR2 is YFSETQ in the germline V gene. V lost 0 bases, J lost 0 bases, and 6 bases lay in between.

The CDR3 bases are TGTGCCATCAGTGAGTCGGGGCTAGCGGGAACCGGGGAGCTGTTTTTT. Protein: CAISESGLAGTGELFF. This rearrangement joins TRBV10-3 to TRBJ2-2; 9 nucleotides agree with TRBD2. V shed 0 bases and J 5 bases; nucleotides not matched to a gene: 4. The CDR3 extends over 16 amino acids. The germline CDR1 and CDR2 sequences are ENHRY and SYGVKD.

The rearrangement links TRBV6-5 to TRBJ2-5, with D perhaps matching TRBD1 (6 bases). This CDR3 comprises 14 residues. Between the trimmed V and J ends, which lost 0 bases and 4 bases, there was a span of 9 bases. Germline V gives CDR1 MNHEY, CDR2 SVGAGI. CDR3 amino acids: CASSYSARGETQYF. The DNA for the CDR3 is TGTGCCAGCAGTTACTCGGCCAGGGGAGAGACCCAGTACTTC.

This clone was found a few times. This chain links TRBV4-2 with TRBJ1-2; no definite D call. The germline gives CDR1 LGHNA, CDR2 YNFKEQ. The CDR3 totals 13 residues. V lost 1 base, J lost 8 bases, and 11 bases lay in between. CDR3 loop: CASSQVMREGYTF. DNA for the CDR3: TGTGCCAGCAGCCAAGTGATGAGGGAAGGCTACACCTTC.

This clone has more than one count but fewer than ten. The gene calls are TRBV30 and TRBJ1-1; the D is unclear. V was clipped by 5 bases and J by 7 bases, with 20 bases between them. Germline lookup yields CDR1 GTSNPN and CDR2 SVGIG (reference sequence). CDR3 length: 14 amino acids. In DNA form, the CDR3 reads TGTGCCTGGGATTTCCTAGGGAGGCCGGGTGAAGCTTTCTTT. As protein: CAWDFLGRPGEAFF.